Below, 21 T cell receptor beta chains from the same sample are listed, as sequenced in a study of blood T cell repertoires in COVID-19. TCRdb keeps only in-frame clones here, not all; method: immunoSEQ multiplex PCR. This table has about 250,000 clones, 85% appearing once. Sequencing was done on a sample of PBMCs or T cells enriched from blood (not recorded which). Receptors originate from a woman aged 50 to 60 with acute COVID-19.

The rearrangement joins TRBV30 to TRBJ1-1; no firm D call. The CDR3 covers 14 residues. The germline gives CDR1 GTSNPN, CDR2 SVGIG (reference sequence). The germline V and J ends were trimmed by 2 bases and 5 bases, with 15 bases remaining between them. In nucleotides, the CDR3 is TGTGCCTGGAGTTTGGACTTCGGAGGGACTGAAGCTTTCTTT. Amino acid sequence: CAWSLDFGGTEAFF. Full variable domain (remainder filled in from reference TRBV30 and TRBJ1-1): SQTIHQWPATLVQPVGSPLSLECTVEGTSNPNLYWYRQAAGRGLQLLFYSVGIGQISSEVPQNLSASRPQDRQFILSSKKLLLSDSGFYLCAWSLDFGGTEAFFGQGTRLTVV.

The chain combines TRBV10-2 with TRBJ2-1; D gene unclear. This CDR3 spans 15 amino acids. V lost 8 bases to trimming and J lost 4 bases, with 18 bases between them. Germline V CDR1 and CDR2: WSHSY, SAAADI. CDR3 nucleotides: TGCGCCAGCGCCATTTCTATAAACCGGTACAATGAGCAGTTCTTC. It encodes CASAISINRYNEQFF.

This rearrangement joins TRBV19 to TRBJ1-6, with 9 bases matching TRBD1. V was pared by 2 bases and J by 10 bases, with 6 bases of the junction left unmatched. Germline assignment: CDR1 LNHDA and CDR2 SQIVND (reference sequence). This CDR3 has 15 residues. DNA of the CDR3: TGTGCCAGTAGTATAATTCGACAGGGGGAATCACCCCTCCACTTT. Its protein is CASSIIRQGESPLHF.

This clone was detected once. V and J are TRBV6-5 and TRBJ1-1; 10 bases line up with TRBD1. CDR1 is MNHEY and CDR2 is SVGAGI in the germline V gene. The ends lost 5 bases at V and 4 bases at J; junction bases unmatched: 4. The CDR3 has 14 amino acids. CDR3 loop: CASSPTGGLTEAFF. CDR3 nucleotide sequence: TGTGCCAGCAGTCCGACAGGGGGCCTCACTGAAGCTTTCTTT.

The chain is built from TRBV2 and TRBJ1-2; 7 positions agree with TRBD1. The junction had 5 bases not matched to a gene; V was cut back by 6 bases and J by 4 bases. In germline, CDR1 is SNHLY, CDR2 FYNNEI. The CDR3 is made up of 13 amino acids. The CDR3 region has the DNA TGTGCCAGCAGAGGGGGCGTTGGCTATGGCTACACCTTC. Its translation: CASRGGVGYGYTF.

Only a few counts were recorded for this clone. The genes are TRBV27 and TRBJ1-2, with D perhaps TRBD1 (6 bases). CDR1 and CDR2 from the germline V gene are MNHEY and SMNVEV (reference sequence). V dropped 8 bases and J dropped 4 bases, with 20 bases sitting between them. The CDR3 contains 15 residues. The CDR3 is CASGLPGGVFYGYTF. CDR3 sequence (DNA): TGTGCCAGCGGCCTACCGGGGGGCGTCTTCTATGGCTACACCTTC.

The V gene is TRBV5-1, the J gene TRBJ1-5; 7 nucleotides agree with TRBD1. V trimming: 3 bases; J trimming: 4 bases; junction bases outside the gene matches: 13. This CDR3 is built from 17 residues. Germline V gives CDR1 SGHRS, CDR2 YFSETQ. Here the CDR3 reads CASSYLPGGIGNQPQHF. Written as DNA, the CDR3 is TGCGCCAGCAGCTATCTACCAGGGGGGATAGGTAATCAGCCCCAGCATTTT.

The chain carries TRBV6-5 and TRBJ1-3; a weak D match, TRBD1 (5 bases). Per germline, CDR1 MNHEY and CDR2 SVGAGI. V was pared by 4 bases and J by 2 bases, with 6 bases between. This CDR3 spans 13 amino acids. This CDR3 reads CASSSGTGNTIYF. CDR3 nucleotide sequence: TGTGCCAGCAGTTCAGGGACTGGAAACACCATATATTTT.

The chain combines TRBV3-1 (or the pseudogene TRBV3-2) with TRBJ1-6; no clear D gene. CDR1 and CDR2 from the germline V gene are LGHDT and YNNKEL (reference sequence). The CDR3 is 15 amino acids. V shed 5 bases and J shed 5 bases, with 13 bases lying between them. The CDR3 coding sequence is TGTGCCAGCAGCGCTCGGTCATTGGATAATTCACCCCTCCACTTT. Its protein is CASSARSLDNSPLHF.

The V and J genes are TRBV30 and TRBJ2-4, with TRBD1 matching over 8 bases. This CDR3 has 13 residues. Germline V CDR1 and CDR2: GTSNPN, SVGIG (reference sequence). J lost 7 bases, V lost 1 base, and 3 bases had no gene match. The CDR3 DNA reads as TGTGCCTGGAGTGGACAGGGGAAGAACATTCAGTACTTC. Encoded protein: CAWSGQGKNIQYF.

V gene TRBV7-2 combines with J gene TRBJ1-3, with D possibly being TRBD1 (6 bases). Trimming left V 5 bases short and J 0 bases short, with 14 bases between. This CDR3 contains 16 residues. From germline, CDR1 is SGHTA and CDR2 FQGNSA. DNA of the CDR3: TGTGCCAGCAGCCCCCACCAGGGGACCTCTGGAAACACCATATATTTT. It yields the protein CASSPHQGTSGNTIYF. Full variable domain (remainder filled in from reference TRBV7-2 and TRBJ1-3): GAGVSQSPSNKVTEKGKDVELRCDPISGHTALYWYRQSLGQGLEFLIYFQGNSAPDKSGLPSDRFSAERTGGSVSTLTIQRTQQEDSAVYLCASSPHQGTSGNTIYFGEGSWLTVV.

The chain couples TRBV7-2 to TRBJ2-2; 7 bases match TRBD2. V was pared by 4 bases and J by 4 bases, with 12 bases of the junction left unmatched. CDR1 is SGHTA and CDR2 is FQGNSA in the germline V gene. The CDR3 has 17 amino acids. Written as DNA, the CDR3 is TGTGCCAGCAGCTCAACCCTGCTAGCGGCGAGCACCGGGGAGCTGTTTTTT. Residues: CASSSTLLAASTGELFF.

The rearrangement uses TRBV30 and TRBJ1-2; D is unclear. Germline assignment: CDR1 GTSNPN and CDR2 SVGIG (reference sequence). The V end was cut by 0 bases, the J end by 7 bases, with 15 bases between. There are 14 residues in the CDR3. CDR3 loop: CAWSVLTGTSGYTF. CDR3 DNA sequence: TGTGCCTGGAGTGTACTCACGGGTACGAGTGGCTACACCTTC.

The genes are TRBV19 and TRBJ2-7, with 10 positions matching TRBD2. CDR1 and CDR2 from the germline V gene are LNHDA and SQIVND (reference sequence). Germline trimming cut 3 bases from V and 0 bases from J; bases unmatched to any gene: 5. The CDR3 loop spans 16 amino acids. In DNA, the CDR3 is TGTGCCAGTAGTATTCGGCTAGCGGGGGCCTCCTACGAGCAGTACTTC. This translates into CASSIRLAGASYEQYF.

J is TRBJ2-3 and V is TRBV2; D remains unclear. The V end lost 3 bases, the J end lost 7 bases, and 5 bases lay between the germline ends. There are 11 residues in the CDR3. Germline V lookup: CDR1 SNHLY, CDR2 FYNNEI. The CDR3 DNA reads TGTGCCAGCAGTGACTTGTATACGCAGTATTTT. Protein: CASSDLYTQYF.

The table lists this clone with a count of one. The rearrangement links TRBV18 to TRBJ1-5, with TRBD1 matching 7 bases. The V gene's germline CDR1 is KGHSH and CDR2 LQKENI. There are 16 residues in the CDR3. V was pared by 1 base and J by 2 bases, with 5 bases of the junction left unmatched. CDR3 in DNA: TGTGCCAGCTCACCACTTGAAGACAGGGGCAATCAGCCCCAGCATTTT. It yields the protein CASSPLEDRGNQPQHF.

This chain connects TRBV4-3 to TRBJ1-4; unclear D gene. CDR1 is LGHNA and CDR2 is YSLEER in the germline V gene. Deletions cut 0 bases from V and 0 bases from J, with 11 bases between. The CDR3 has 17 residues. CDR3 sequence reads: CASSQEVGGSTNEKLFF. The CDR3 DNA reads as TGCGCCAGCAGCCAAGAAGTTGGAGGATCAACTAATGAAAAACTGTTTTTT.

The J gene is TRBJ1-5, the V gene TRBV21-1; TRBD1, the table's D call, lacks a check against the DNA. TRBV21-1 is a documented pseudogene. The CDR3 consists of 17 residues. The CDR3 loop is CASSIFQGTRDNQPQHF. The CDR3 nucleotides are TGTGCCAGCAGCATATTTCAGGGGACCCGTGACAATCAGCCCCAGCATTTT.

This clone came up once. The CDR3 nucleotides are TGTGCCTGGAGTTCAGGGATTTCCTATGGCTACACCTTC. Its translation: CAWSSGISYGYTF. The rearrangement links TRBV30 to TRBJ1-2, with TRBD1 as a possible D gene (5 bases). The germline V and J ends were trimmed by 2 bases and 4 bases, with 11 bases remaining between them. Germline V gives CDR1 GTSNPN, CDR2 SVGIG (reference sequence). The CDR3 has 13 amino acids.

This rearrangement joins TRBV2 to TRBJ1-1, with D possibly TRBD1 on 5 matching bases. This CDR3 contains 14 residues. The V end was cut by 8 bases, the J end by 0 bases, with 13 bases between. Germline lookup yields CDR1 SNHLY and CDR2 FYNNEI. Written as DNA, the CDR3 is TGTGCCAGCGGAGAAGACAGATTGAACACTGAAGCTTTCTTT. It yields the protein CASGEDRLNTEAFF.

J is TRBJ2-2 and V is TRBV18, with D unresolved. The germline CDR1 and CDR2 sequences are KGHSH and LQKENI. The V end lost 2 bases, the J end lost 4 bases, and 5 bases lay between the germline ends. This CDR3 has 13 amino acids. CDR3: CASSPRATGELFF. CDR3 DNA sequence: TGTGCCAGCTCACCAAGAGCCACCGGGGAGCTGTTTTTT.